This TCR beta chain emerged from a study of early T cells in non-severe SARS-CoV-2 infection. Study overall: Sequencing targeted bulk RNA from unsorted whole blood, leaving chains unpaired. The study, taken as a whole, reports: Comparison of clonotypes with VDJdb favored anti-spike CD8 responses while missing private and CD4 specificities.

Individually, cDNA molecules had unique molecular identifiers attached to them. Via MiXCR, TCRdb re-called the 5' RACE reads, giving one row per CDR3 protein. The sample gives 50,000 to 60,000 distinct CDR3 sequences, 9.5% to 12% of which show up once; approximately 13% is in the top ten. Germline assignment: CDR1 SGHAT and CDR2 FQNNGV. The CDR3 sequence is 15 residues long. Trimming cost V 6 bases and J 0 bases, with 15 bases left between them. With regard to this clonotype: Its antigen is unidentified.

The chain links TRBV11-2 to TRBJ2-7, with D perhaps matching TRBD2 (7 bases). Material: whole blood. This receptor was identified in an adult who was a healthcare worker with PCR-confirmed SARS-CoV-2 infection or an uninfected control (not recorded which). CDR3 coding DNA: TGTGCCAGCAGAGGGGGGGGACGACTCTCCTACGAGCAGTACTTC. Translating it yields CASRGGGRLSYEQYF. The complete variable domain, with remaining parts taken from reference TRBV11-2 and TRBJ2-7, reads EAGVAQSPRYKIIEKRQSVAFWCNPISGHATLYWYQQILGQGPKLLIQFQNNGVVDDSQLPKDRFSAERLKGVDSTLKIQPAKLEDSAVYLCASRGGGRLSYEQYFGPGTRLTVT.